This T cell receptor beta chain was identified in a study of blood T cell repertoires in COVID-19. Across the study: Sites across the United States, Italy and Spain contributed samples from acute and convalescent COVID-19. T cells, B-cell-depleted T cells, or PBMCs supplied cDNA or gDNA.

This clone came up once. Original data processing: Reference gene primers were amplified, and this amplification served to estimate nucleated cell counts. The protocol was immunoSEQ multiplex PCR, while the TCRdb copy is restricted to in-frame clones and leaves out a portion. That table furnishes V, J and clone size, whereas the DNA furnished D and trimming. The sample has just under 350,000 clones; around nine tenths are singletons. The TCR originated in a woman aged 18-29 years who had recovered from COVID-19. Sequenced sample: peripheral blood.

The CDR3 sequence is CASSRRETGVTEAFF. The DNA for the CDR3 is TGTGCCAGCTCACGGAGGGAGACAGGGGTCACTGAAGCTTTCTTT. The rearrangement uses TRBV18 and TRBJ1-1; TRBD1 agrees at 8 bases. CDR1 is KGHSH, CDR2 LQKENI, per germline. V was clipped by 4 bases and J by 4 bases; unmatched bases: 8. CDR3 length: 15 amino acids.